Listed below are T cell receptor beta chains from one sample, sequenced in a study of cytomegalovirus exposure and HLA in healthy donors. Clones were read by immunoSEQ multiplex PCR, and TCRdb kept only the in-frame ones, dropping some. Here the sample spans 210,000 or so clones, 70% to 90% being singletons. Sequenced material: PBMCs. Receptors originate from a human donor in good health. CDR3s include the opening cysteine and the closing phenylalanine or tryptophan. D genes are given only for firm matches. Not every row has a clone size; where given, it reads once, few, many or a size class.

v_call: TRBV4-3; j_call: TRBJ2-5; d_call: NA; clone_size: NA; cdr3_aa: CASSQDARGSWRRVQETQYF; cdr3_nt: TGCGCCAGCAGCCAAGACGCTAGGGGATCCTGGCGGAGGGTACAAGAGACCCAGTACTTC
v_call: TRBV2; j_call: TRBJ2-5; d_call: TRBD2; clone_size: NA; cdr3_aa: CAISGNQETQYF; cdr3_nt: TGTGCCATCAGCGGGAATCAAGAGACCCAGTACTTC
v_call: TRBV6-1; j_call: TRBJ2-7; d_call: TRBD2; clone_size: once; cdr3_aa: CASSDSSGNFYEQYF; cdr3_nt: TGTGCCAGCAGCGATAGTAGCGGGAACTTCTACGAGCAGTACTTC
v_call: TRBV2; j_call: TRBJ2-1; d_call: TRBD2; clone_size: NA; cdr3_aa: CASRGTSGYNEQFF; cdr3_nt: TGTGCCAGCAGGGGGACTAGCGGATACAATGAGCAGTTCTTC
v_call: TRBV7-2; j_call: TRBJ2-7; d_call: NA; clone_size: NA; cdr3_aa: CASTLGGGFSYEQYF; cdr3_nt: TGTGCCAGCACCCTAGGGGGGGGTTTCTCCTACGAGCAGTACTTC
v_call: TRBV28; j_call: TRBJ2-7; d_call: TRBD1; clone_size: NA; cdr3_aa: CASSQGQGAWEQYF; cdr3_nt: TGTGCCAGCAGTCAAGGACAGGGGGCGTGGGAGCAGTACTTC
v_call: TRBV6-5; j_call: TRBJ2-7; d_call: TRBD2; clone_size: NA; cdr3_aa: CASSLTGTSGSYEQYF; cdr3_nt: TGTGCCAGCAGTTTAACCGGGACTAGCGGCTCCTACGAGCAGTACTTC
v_call: TRBV28; j_call: TRBJ1-2; d_call: TRBD1; clone_size: NA; cdr3_aa: CASSLGTGGVDYGYTF; cdr3_nt: TGTGCCAGCAGTTTGGGGACAGGGGGCGTTGACTATGGCTACACCTTC
v_call: TRBV6-5; j_call: TRBJ2-1; d_call: NA; clone_size: NA; cdr3_aa: CASSDNNEQFF; cdr3_nt: TGTGCCAGCAGTGACAACAATGAGCAGTTCTTC
v_call: TRBV7-8; j_call: TRBJ2-2; d_call: NA; clone_size: NA; cdr3_aa: CASSSSLEVTRELFF; cdr3_nt: TGTGCCAGCAGCTCCTCACTCGAAGTGACTCGGGAGCTGTTTTTT
v_call: TRBV10-3; j_call: TRBJ2-5; d_call: TRBD1; clone_size: NA; cdr3_aa: CAISEPDRGTQYF; cdr3_nt: TGTGCCATCAGTGAGCCGGACAGGGGGACCCAGTACTTC
v_call: TRBV4-1; j_call: TRBJ2-4; d_call: NA; clone_size: NA; cdr3_aa: CASSQVADIQYF; cdr3_nt: TGCGCCAGCAGCCAAGTGGCGGACATTCAGTACTTC
v_call: TRBV7-9; j_call: TRBJ2-5; d_call: TRBD2; clone_size: NA; cdr3_aa: CASSLVRLAVWETQYF; cdr3_nt: TGTGCCAGCAGCTTAGTGAGGCTAGCGGTCTGGGAGACCCAGTACTTC